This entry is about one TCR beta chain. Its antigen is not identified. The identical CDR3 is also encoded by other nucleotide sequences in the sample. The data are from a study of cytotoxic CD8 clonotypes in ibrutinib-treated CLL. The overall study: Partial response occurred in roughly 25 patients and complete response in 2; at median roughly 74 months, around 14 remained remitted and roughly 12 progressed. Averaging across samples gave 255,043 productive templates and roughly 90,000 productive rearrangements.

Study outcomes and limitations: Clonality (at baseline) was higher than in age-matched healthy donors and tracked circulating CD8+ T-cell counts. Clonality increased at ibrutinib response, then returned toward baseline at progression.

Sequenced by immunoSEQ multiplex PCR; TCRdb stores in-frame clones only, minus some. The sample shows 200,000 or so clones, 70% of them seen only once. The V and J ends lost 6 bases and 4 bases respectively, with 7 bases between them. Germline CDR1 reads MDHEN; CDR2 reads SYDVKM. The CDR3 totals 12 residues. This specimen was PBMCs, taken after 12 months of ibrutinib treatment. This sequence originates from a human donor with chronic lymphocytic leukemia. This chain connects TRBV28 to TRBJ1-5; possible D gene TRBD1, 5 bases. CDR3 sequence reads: CASRTVNQPQHF. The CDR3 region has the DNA TGTGCCAGCAGGACAGTAAATCAGCCCCAGCATTTT.